The entry below gives a single T cell receptor beta chain sequence along with its context. Antigen: not known. The protocol was immunoSEQ multiplex PCR, while the TCRdb copy is restricted to in-frame clones and leaves out a portion. This repertoire shows 65,000 to 95,000 clones, about nine tenths found once; its top ten account for about 38%. The data originate from a study of radiotherapy plus CTLA-4 blockade in lung cancer. For the study at large: Objective response rate was about 20%; disease control rate, approximately 28%.

Those with chemo-refractory metastatic non-small-cell lung cancer were treated with focal radiation combined with CTLA-4 blockade using ipilimumab. The study's findings and limits: Early clone dynamics of blood T cells, plus interferon-beta, reportedly predicted response best. After treatment with radiotherapy plus ipilimumab, TCR clones that came from the tumor expanded in blood.

Germline-derived CDR1 and CDR2 are LGHNT and FRNRAP. The V and J ends lost 9 bases and 10 bases respectively, with 13 bases between them. This CDR3 spans 11 amino acids. This sequence was found in a human donor with non-small cell lung cancer that progressed on radiotherapy plus ipilimumab. The specimen was peripheral blood, collected from a patient treated with radiotherapy plus ipilimumab. V and J are TRBV12-5 and TRBJ2-1; D is undetermined. The CDR3 spells CARTRSWEQFF. The CDR3 nucleotides are TGTGCTAGAACCCGGAGCTGGGAGCAGTTCTTC.